A single sample is the source of the 24 T cell receptor beta chains below, sequenced in a study of T-cell memory formation after mild COVID-19. TCRdb re-called the 5' RACE reads with MiXCR, one entry per CDR3 protein. The sample lists about 150,000 distinct CDR3 sequences, 15% to 20% occurring once. Sequencing input: PBMCs or a T cell subset sorted from them (not recorded which). The receptor source for this set is an adult woman who had mild COVID-19 (a few samples of this study predate the infection). Cell type and time point are not known.

The chain carries TRBV29-1 and TRBJ1-4, with 7 bases fitting TRBD1. CDR1 is SQVTM and CDR2 is ANQGSEA in the germline V gene. The CDR3 sequence is 12 residues long. J lost 7 bases, V lost 7 bases, and 6 bases had no gene match. The CDR3 sequence: CSADRVSEKLFF. Here the CDR3 DNA reads TGCAGCGCTGACAGGGTTAGTGAAAAACTGTTTTTT.

This chain joins TRBV5-1 and TRBJ2-3; maybe TRBD2 (5 bases). Trimming stripped 1 base from V and 4 bases from J, with 16 bases between. Per germline, CDR1 SGHRS and CDR2 YFSETQ. The CDR3 loop spans 16 amino acids. CDR3 sequence (DNA): TGCGCCAGCAGCTTGAGAGGGTCAACCACCCCAGATACGCAGTATTTT. It is translated as CASSLRGSTTPDTQYF.

There are a few counts of this clonotype. The genes are TRBV7-9 and TRBJ1-5; possibly TRBD1 for D (5 bases). Germline V gives CDR1 SEHNR, CDR2 FQNEAQ (reference sequence). The CDR3 is 15 amino acids. The ends were cut back, 8 bases at V and 2 bases at J, with 16 bases in the middle. CDR3: CASGLGGSGNQPQHF. The CDR3 DNA sequence: TGTGCCAGCGGATTGGGGGGAAGTGGCAATCAGCCCCAGCATTTT.

There are a few counts of this clonotype. This chain joins TRBV27 and TRBJ2-7, with a weak D call TRBD2 (5 bases). The CDR3 runs to 14 residues. Germline loops: CDR1 MNHEY, CDR2 SMNVEV (reference sequence). V lost 6 bases, J lost 4 bases, and 16 bases lay in between. DNA of the CDR3: TGTGCCAGCAGCCATAGCGAGGGCCCATACGAGCAGTACTTC. Translating it yields CASSHSEGPYEQYF.

V gene TRBV18 combines with J gene TRBJ1-3; the D is unclear. The CDR3 runs 13 residues. The germline V gene encodes CDR1 KGHSH and CDR2 LQKENI. V was cut by 4 bases and J by 2 bases, with 6 bases left in between. CDR3 residues: CASSQGAGNTIYF. The CDR3 DNA reads as TGTGCCAGCTCACAGGGCGCTGGAAACACCATATATTTT.

A few counts support this clonotype. The chain couples TRBV3-1 to TRBJ2-1; 8 bases are shared with TRBD2. V gave up 4 bases and J gave up 10 bases; unmatched junction bases: 6. From germline, CDR1 is LGHDT and CDR2 YNNKEL (reference sequence). This CDR3 spans 13 amino acids. CDR3: CASSLRGAREQFF. The CDR3 DNA is TGTGCCAGCAGCCTGCGGGGGGCGAGGGAGCAGTTCTTC.

The chain carries TRBV5-1 and TRBJ2-3; tentatively, D is TRBD1 (6 bases). The CDR3 contains 16 residues. Trimming cost V 3 bases and J 2 bases, with 16 bases left between them. Germline CDR1 and CDR2: SGHRS and YFSETQ. The CDR3 region has the DNA TGCGCCAGCAGCTCAGTCCCAGGGGTTACCACAGATACGCAGTATTTT. Protein sequence: CASSSVPGVTTDTQYF.

This clonotype has a handful of counts. J is TRBJ1-4 and V is TRBV5-4, with D unclear. This CDR3 has 15 residues. In germline, CDR1 is SGHNT, CDR2 YYREEE (reference sequence). Deletions cut 3 bases from V and 5 bases from J, with 14 bases between. As DNA, the CDR3 is TGTGCCAGCAGCTACAACCGGGCCTTGAATGAAAAACTGTTTTTT. This sequence encodes CASSYNRALNEKLFF.

The rearrangement uses TRBV6-5 and TRBJ2-2; TRBD2 might be the D (5 bases). The CDR3 totals 14 residues. Germline values: CDR1 MNHEY, CDR2 SVGAGI. Between the trimmed V and J ends, which lost 6 bases and 8 bases, there was a span of 16 bases. The CDR3 loop reads CASRSFPTGGELFF. As DNA, the CDR3 is TGTGCCAGCAGATCCTTCCCTACGGGGGGGGAGCTGTTTTTT.

The chain uses TRBV28 and TRBJ2-1; D is perhaps TRBD1 or TRBD2 (5 bases each). The CDR3 length is 16 residues. Germline CDR1 and CDR2: MDHEN and SYDVKM. V lost 3 bases and J 2 bases, leaving 14 bases between the germline ends. CDR3: CASSFRGAGTYNEQFF. CDR3 in DNA: TGTGCCAGCAGTTTTAGGGGCGCCGGGACCTACAATGAGCAGTTCTTC.

This clonotype has ten or more counts. This chain uses TRBV14 with TRBJ1-5; maybe TRBD1 (5 bases). Germline V lookup: CDR1 SGHDN, CDR2 FVKESK. The CDR3 length is 13 residues. V was trimmed by 3 bases and J by 3 bases, leaving 6 bases between them. CDR3 sequence (DNA): TGTGCCAGCAGCCAGGGACCCAATCAGCCCCAGCATTTT. Protein: CASSQGPNQPQHF.

This chain's CDR3 is CATRPRGGSYNEQFF. The DNA of the CDR3 is TGTGCCACCCGTCCTAGAGGGGGATCCTACAATGAGCAGTTCTTC. V is TRBV24-1 and J is TRBJ2-1; D is possibly TRBD1 (6 bases). With 9 bases removed from V and 1 base from J, the gap between germline ends came to 15 bases. Germline CDR1 reads KGHDR; CDR2 reads SFDVKD. The CDR3 runs 15 residues.

The J gene is TRBJ1-3, the V gene TRBV5-1; D possibly corresponds to TRBD1 (5 bases). The V end lost 3 bases, the J end lost 0 bases, and 10 bases lay between the germline ends. The germline V gene has CDR1 SGHRS and CDR2 YFSETQ. CDR3 length: 15 residues. CDR3 sequence: CASSSRTSSGNTIYF. As DNA, the CDR3 is TGCGCCAGCAGCTCCCGGACATCCTCTGGAAACACCATATATTTT. Full variable domain (outside the CDR3, taken from reference TRBV5-1 and TRBJ1-3): KAGVTQTPRYLIKTRGQQVTLSCSPISGHRSVSWYQQTPGQGLQFLFEYFSETQRNKGNFPGRFSGRQFSNSRSEMNVSTLELGDSALYLCASSSRTSSGNTIYFGEGSWLTVV.

This chain joins TRBV11-2 and TRBJ2-1; 8 bases line up with TRBD2. Germline CDR1 SGHAT, CDR2 FQNNGV. This CDR3 has 15 residues. Trimming took 2 bases from V and 6 from J; bases not matched to a gene: 6. CDR3 in amino acids: CASSLLRGGLNEQFF. The CDR3 DNA sequence: TGTGCCAGCAGCTTACTACGCGGGGGGCTCAATGAGCAGTTCTTC. Full variable domain (remainder filled in from reference TRBV11-2 and TRBJ2-1): EAGVAQSPRYKIIEKRQSVAFWCNPISGHATLYWYQQILGQGPKLLIQFQNNGVVDDSQLPKDRFSAERLKGVDSTLKIQPAKLEDSAVYLCASSLLRGGLNEQFFGPGTRLTVL.

CDR3 sequence reads: CASSFGTGNTGELFF. Written as DNA, the CDR3 is TGCGCCAGCAGCTTCGGGACAGGCAACACCGGGGAGCTGTTTTTT. The chain employs TRBV5-1 and TRBJ2-2; 8 nucleotides line up with TRBD1. The ends lost 2 bases at V and 2 bases at J; junction bases unmatched: 2. The CDR3 sequence is 15 residues long. Germline values: CDR1 SGHRS, CDR2 YFSETQ.

V is TRBV28 and J is TRBJ1-1; 8 nucleotides match TRBD1. CDR1 and CDR2 (germline): MDHEN, SYDVKM. The ends lost 6 bases at V and 8 bases at J; junction bases unmatched: 8. CDR3 length: 13 amino acids. CDR3 DNA sequence: TGTGCCAGCAGAGTCGCAGGGGGCCGGGAAGCTTTCTTT. Its protein product is CASRVAGGREAFF.

A note on this clonotype: The junction departs from the called germline gene at one end, perhaps through a read error. CDR3 amino acids: CAWSRGQHYSGNTIYF. The CDR3 nucleotides are TGTGCATGGAGTCGTGGACAGCATTATTCTGGAAACACCATATATTTT. The rearrangement uses TRBV30 and TRBJ1-3; tentatively, D is TRBD1 (6 bases). The CDR3 is made up of 16 amino acids. Per the germline V gene, CDR1 is GTSNPN and CDR2 is SVGIG (reference sequence).

This clonotype was seen a few times. The chain recombines TRBV18 with TRBJ1-2; tentative D call: TRBD1 (5 bases). There are 14 residues in the CDR3. CDR1 and CDR2 (germline): KGHSH, LQKENI. V was cut by 6 bases and J by 6 bases, with 17 bases left in between. CDR3 DNA sequence: TGTGCCAGCTCGCCTGGGACCCGTGCTAATGGCTACACCTTC. This codes for CASSPGTRANGYTF.

This clonotype occurred many times. V is TRBV5-1 and J is TRBJ2-7; D is uncertain. Germline V gives CDR1 SGHRS, CDR2 YFSETQ. The V gene lost 0 bases and the J gene lost 3 bases, with 7 bases spanning the gap. CDR3 length: 13 amino acids. For the CDR3, the DNA is TGCGCCAGCAGCTTGGACCATCGCTACGAGCAGTACTTC. Translation: CASSLDHRYEQYF.

V is TRBV9 and J is TRBJ2-6; tentatively, D is TRBD1 (6 bases). This CDR3 is built from 17 residues. CDR1 SGDLS and CDR2 YYNGEE come from the germline V gene. Trimming pared 3 bases from V and 2 bases from J, leaving 15 bases between. The CDR3 region is CASSELQGKPGANVLTF. The CDR3 DNA follows: TGTGCCAGCAGCGAACTACAGGGCAAGCCTGGGGCCAACGTCCTGACTTTC.

The chain couples TRBV4-1 to TRBJ2-1, with D maybe TRBD1 (6 bases). Trimming shortened V by 1 base and J by 2 bases, and 15 bases separated the two germline ends. Per the germline V gene, CDR1 is MGHRA and CDR2 is YSYEKL. The CDR3 spans 17 residues. This CDR3 is CASSQGGARGTYNEQFF. In DNA form, the CDR3 reads TGCGCCAGCAGCCAAGGAGGGGCCAGGGGTACCTACAATGAGCAGTTCTTC.

This clonotype was seen a few times. The chain has TRBV20-1 and TRBJ2-7, with unresolved D. Germline CDR1 DFQATT, CDR2 SNEGSKA (reference sequence). Trimming left V 6 bases short and J 6 bases short, with 15 bases between. CDR3 length: 12 amino acids. The CDR3 DNA is TGCAGTGCCCGAGGACCCGCACGCGAGCAGTACTTC. Protein sequence: CSARGPAREQYF.

The table lists this clonotype with a few counts. The gene calls are TRBV6-6 and TRBJ2-5; TRBD2 might be the D (5 bases). V was shortened by 0 bases and J by 5 bases, with 10 bases between the two germline ends. Germline V gene lookup returns CDR1 MNHNY and CDR2 SVGAGI (reference sequence). This CDR3 has 14 amino acids. CDR3 residues: CASSYSTGSETQYF. The CDR3 DNA is TGTGCCAGCAGTTACTCGACGGGGTCGGAGACCCAGTACTTC.

This clonotype has a handful of counts. The CDR3 bases are TGCAGTGCTCCCAGGGGGGACGGGCAGTTCTTC. Encoded protein: CSAPRGDGQFF. This sequence joins TRBV20-1 and TRBJ2-1; D is perhaps TRBD1 (7 bases). This CDR3 spans 11 amino acids. Trimming shortened V by 5 bases and J by 12 bases, and 14 bases separated the two germline ends. Germline V gene lookup returns CDR1 DFQATT and CDR2 SNEGSKA (reference sequence).